A selection of T cell receptor beta chains follows, all from one sample in a study of early T cells in non-severe SARS-CoV-2 infection. TCRdb reprocessed the 5' RACE reads with MiXCR, giving one entry per CDR3 protein. The table shows fewer than 130,000 distinct CDR3 sequences, with about 12% occurring only once. The material was whole blood, obtained at baseline. The receptor set was obtained from an adult who was a healthcare worker with PCR-confirmed SARS-CoV-2 infection or an uninfected control (not recorded which). The CDR3 runs from the conserved cysteine through the conserved F or W. Fields, in order: J gene, D gene, clone size, V gene, CDR3 protein, CDR3 DNA. The D gene is left open where the match is weak. Clone size is stated in some rows and not others, as once, few, many or a class when expanded.

TRBJ2-1,NA,many,TRBV27,CASIPLGPVRSYNEQFF,TGTGCCAGCATCCCTCTGGGGCCGGTCCGCTCCTACAATGAGCAGTTCTTC
TRBJ2-7,NA,NA,TRBV27,CASSLSQGIPYEQYF,TGTGCCAGCAGTTTAAGTCAGGGAATCCCCTACGAGCAGTACTTC
TRBJ2-5,NA,NA,TRBV7-9,CASSRGDRGQRETQYF,TGTGCCAGCAGCCGAGGGGATCGGGGGCAGCGAGAGACCCAGTACTTC
TRBJ1-2,NA,NA,TRBV30,CAWNQGRLGYTF,TGTGCCTGGAATCAGGGCAGGCTCGGCTACACCTTC
TRBJ1-3,TRBD1,NA,TRBV7-2,CASSFLPGDSSGNTIYF,TGTGCCAGCAGCTTTCTCCCAGGGGACAGCTCTGGAAACACCATATATTTT
TRBJ1-4,NA,few,TRBV15,CATSRDITPLEKLFF,TGTGCCACCAGCAGAGATATCACACCTCTCGAAAAACTGTTTTTT
TRBJ2-2,NA,few,TRBV28,CASSARGRAKGTGELFF,TGTGCCAGCAGTGCCCGGGGGCGCGCCAAAGGCACCGGGGAGCTGTTTTTT
TRBJ2-3,NA,many,TRBV7-8,CASIFSGADTQYF,TGTGCCAGCATATTTTCCGGAGCAGATACGCAGTATTTT
TRBJ2-3,NA,NA,TRBV6-5,CASRSMPDTQYF,TGTGCCAGCAGGTCTATGCCAGATACGCAGTATTTT
TRBJ2-2,NA,few,TRBV27,CASSFPLAGELFF,TGTGCCAGCAGTTTTCCGTTGGCCGGGGAGCTGTTTTTT
TRBJ2-5,TRBD1,NA,TRBV29-1,CSVEGRDRAFGETQYF,TGCAGCGTTGAAGGTCGGGACAGGGCCTTTGGAGAGACCCAGTACTTC
TRBJ2-2,NA,few,TRBV6-5,CASSYGQGSTGELFF,TGTGCCAGCAGTTACGGGCAGGGATCCACCGGGGAGCTGTTTTTT
TRBJ2-1,TRBD1,few,TRBV7-9,CASRGGQATNNEQFF,TGTGCCAGCAGAGGAGGACAGGCTACGAACAATGAGCAGTTCTTC
TRBJ2-7,TRBD1,few,TRBV20-1,CSARGTGTYEQYF,TGCAGTGCTAGAGGGACAGGGACCTACGAGCAGTACTTC
TRBJ2-6,NA,NA,TRBV14,CASSQDSVAGANVLTF,TGTGCCAGCAGCCAAGACTCCGTGGCTGGGGCCAACGTCCTGACTTTC
TRBJ2-7,NA,many,TRBV7-9,CASSLVTGHSPYEQYF,TGTGCCAGCAGCTTAGTTACAGGGCATTCACCCTACGAGCAGTACTTC
TRBJ2-5,NA,NA,TRBV5-1,CASSLAGGAETQYF,TGCGCCAGCAGCTTGGCGGGTGGGGCAGAGACCCAGTACTTC
TRBJ2-7,NA,few,TRBV3-1,CASSQDAISYYEQYF,TGTGCCAGCAGCCAAGATGCCATCTCGTACTACGAGCAGTACTTC
TRBJ1-1,NA,few,TRBV2,CASSEEGLNGAFF,TGTGCCAGCAGTGAAGAGGGGTTAAATGGAGCTTTCTTT
TRBJ2-2,NA,NA,TRBV27,CASSLWGNTGELFF,TGTGCCAGCAGTTTATGGGGGAACACCGGGGAGCTGTTTTTT
TRBJ2-5,TRBD2,NA,TRBV20-1,CSAVTGTSGSMVETQYF,TGCAGTGCTGTAACCGGGACTAGCGGGAGCATGGTAGAGACCCAGTACTTC
TRBJ2-1,TRBD1,NA,TRBV7-6,CASSLWADRGSYNEQFF,TGTGCCAGCAGTTTATGGGCCGACAGGGGCTCCTACAATGAGCAGTTCTTC
TRBJ1-2,NA,many,TRBV6-6,CASSYGTDNYGYTF,TGTGCCAGCAGTTATGGCACGGATAACTATGGCTACACCTTC
TRBJ2-7,NA,NA,TRBV2,CASGGVFTYEQYF,TGTGCCAGCGGAGGGGTTTTCACCTACGAGCAGTACTTC
TRBJ1-2,NA,NA,TRBV27,CASSLEGRALYGYTF,TGTGCCAGCAGTTTAGAAGGACGGGCGCTCTATGGCTACACCTTC
TRBJ2-7,NA,NA,TRBV6-5,CASSPRWGGQYF,TGTGCCAGCAGCCCCCGTTGGGGCGGGCAGTACTTC
TRBJ1-2,NA,few,TRBV4-1,CASSREVGTKSRYTF,TGCGCCAGCAGCCGAGAAGTAGGAACCAAAAGCCGCTACACCTTC
TRBJ1-1,NA,NA,TRBV3-1,CASRQGTEAFF,TGTGCCAGCAGACAGGGCACTGAAGCTTTCTTT
TRBJ1-1,NA,many,TRBV6-2/TRBV6-3,CASRELGTEAFF,TGTGCCAGCAGAGAGCTGGGAACTGAAGCTTTCTTT
TRBJ2-1,TRBD2,NA,TRBV20-1,CSRTSGGPYNEQFF,TGCAGTAGGACTAGCGGGGGCCCCTACAATGAGCAGTTCTTC
TRBJ1-5,TRBD1,NA,TRBV7-3,CASRNSFRDRGRKDGNQPQHF,TGTGCCAGCAGAAATTCATTCCGGGACAGGGGAAGGAAAGATGGCAATCAGCCCCAGCATTTT
TRBJ2-4,TRBD1,few,TRBV5-1,CASSSPGTGLAKNIQYF,TGCGCCAGCAGCTCCCCCGGGACAGGCCTAGCCAAAAACATTCAGTACTTC
TRBJ2-7,TRBD1,few,TRBV20-1,CSARQGAKEQYF,TGCAGTGCTAGACAGGGGGCCAAAGAGCAGTACTTC
TRBJ2-5,TRBD2,once,TRBV5-1,CASSFGTSGQETQYF,TGCGCCAGCAGCTTCGGGACTAGTGGCCAAGAGACCCAGTACTTC
TRBJ1-3,NA,many,TRBV5-1,CASSLDPNSGNTIYF,TGCGCCAGCAGCTTAGACCCAAACTCTGGAAACACCATATATTTT
TRBJ1-2,NA,NA,TRBV20-1,CSAKSFEAENYGYTF,TGCAGTGCTAAGTCCTTTGAGGCTGAAAACTATGGCTACACCTTC
TRBJ1-2,NA,many,TRBV5-1,CASSLVAGSYGYTF,TGCGCCAGCAGCTTGGTGGCCGGCTCATATGGCTACACCTTC
TRBJ1-4,TRBD1,NA,TRBV20-1,CSASNPRDRNEKLFF,TGCAGTGCTAGTAATCCCCGGGACAGAAATGAAAAACTGTTTTTT
TRBJ1-4,NA,few,TRBV29-1,CSVQRGAANEKLFF,TGCAGCGTCCAAAGGGGGGCAGCTAATGAAAAACTGTTTTTT
TRBJ2-1,NA,few,TRBV18,CASSLVGEGDEQFF,TGTGCCAGCTCACTAGTAGGAGAGGGTGATGAGCAGTTCTTC
TRBJ2-3,NA,few,TRBV19,CATKREDTQYF,TGTGCCACTAAGAGGGAAGATACGCAGTATTTT
TRBJ2-3,NA,NA,TRBV27,CASSLSRGDTQYF,TGTGCCAGCAGTTTAAGTAGGGGAGATACGCAGTATTTT
TRBJ1-2,NA,NA,TRBV6-5,CASSDDGNLNYGYTF,TGTGCCAGCAGTGACGACGGAAACCTTAACTATGGCTACACCTTC
TRBJ1-2,NA,few,TRBV2,CASSFATYGYTF,TGTGCCAGCAGTTTCGCGACTTATGGCTACACCTTC
TRBJ1-6,NA,NA,TRBV10-3,CAISQNPNSPLHF,TGTGCCATCAGTCAGAACCCAAATTCACCCCTCCACTTT
TRBJ2-5,NA,NA,TRBV9,CASSEWGGTETQYF,TGTGCCAGCAGCGAATGGGGCGGCACGGAGACCCAGTACTTC
TRBJ2-1,NA,many,TRBV24-1,CATSDMGSPWLQFF,TGTGCCACCAGTGACATGGGCAGCCCTTGGTTGCAGTTCTTC
TRBJ2-2,TRBD2,few,TRBV20-1,CSARRTSGRSGELFF,TGCAGTGCTCGACGGACTAGCGGGAGGTCCGGGGAGCTGTTTTTT
TRBJ2-7,NA,few,TRBV20-1,CSARMALERGEQYF,TGCAGTGCTAGAATGGCCCTAGAGAGGGGCGAGCAGTACTTC
TRBJ1-5,NA,NA,TRBV28,CASSFLNGYQLQHF,TGTGCCAGCAGTTTCTTAAACGGGTATCAGCTCCAGCATTTT
TRBJ2-4,TRBD1,many,TRBV11-3,CASKGQGPGEEDIQYF,TGTGCCAGCAAAGGACAGGGGCCTGGAGAGGAGGACATTCAGTACTTC
TRBJ2-7,NA,many,TRBV6-5,CASSYSAGSSYEQYF,TGTGCCAGCAGTTACTCGGCAGGGAGCTCCTACGAGCAGTACTTC
TRBJ1-1,NA,few,TRBV2,CASSEEGNTEAFF,TGTGCCAGCAGTGAGGAGGGAAACACTGAAGCTTTCTTT
TRBJ2-3,NA,NA,TRBV30,CGAKGSNTQYF,TGTGGGGCCAAGGGCTCGAATACGCAGTATTTT
TRBJ2-7,NA,NA,TRBV19,CASRSDRLSYEQYF,TGTGCCAGTAGATCAGACAGGCTCTCCTACGAGCAGTACTTC